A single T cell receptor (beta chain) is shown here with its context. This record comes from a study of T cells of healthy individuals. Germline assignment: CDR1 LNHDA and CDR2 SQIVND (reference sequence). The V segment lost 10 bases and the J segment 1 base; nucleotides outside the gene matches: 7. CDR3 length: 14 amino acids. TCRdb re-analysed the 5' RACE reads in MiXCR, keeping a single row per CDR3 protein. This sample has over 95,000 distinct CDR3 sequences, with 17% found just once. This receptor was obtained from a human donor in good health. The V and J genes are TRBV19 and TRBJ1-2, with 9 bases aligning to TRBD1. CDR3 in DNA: TGTGCCACCACCGGGACAGGGATTAACTATGGCTACACCTTC. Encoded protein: CATTGTGINYGYTF. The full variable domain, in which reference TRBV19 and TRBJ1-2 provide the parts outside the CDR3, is DGGITQSPKYLFRKEGQNVTLSCEQNLNHDAMYWYRQDPGQGLRLIYYSQIVNDFQKGDIAEGYSVSREKKESFPLTVTSAQKNPTAFYLCATTGTGINYGYTFGSGTRLTVV.